One sample yielded the 27 T cell receptor beta chains listed below, sequenced in a study of T-cell memory formation after mild COVID-19. MiXCR, applied by TCRdb to the 5' RACE reads, yields one record per CDR3 protein. The sample includes nearly 110,000 distinct CDR3 sequences, under 15% of them seen just once. The source material was PBMCs or a T cell subset sorted from them (not recorded which). Every receptor here comes from a man between 18 and 29 years old who had mild COVID-19 (a few samples of this study predate the infection). Cell type and time point are not known.

This rearrangement joins TRBV7-9 to TRBJ2-2; a possible D gene is TRBD2 (5 bases). CDR3 length equals 15 residues. Trimming cost V 1 base and J 7 bases, with 13 bases left between them. Germline V CDR1 and CDR2: SEHNR, FQNEAQ (reference sequence). The CDR3 DNA is TGTGCCAGCAGCTTAGTGCGGTCGGGGAGCGGGGAGCTGTTTTTT. Its protein is CASSLVRSGSGELFF.

This chain uses TRBV20-1 with TRBJ2-3; 10 bases map to TRBD2. In germline, CDR1 is DFQATT, CDR2 SNEGSKA (reference sequence). With V trimmed by 3 bases and J by 4 bases, 16 bases remained unmatched. The CDR3 spans 18 residues. The CDR3 bases are TGCAGTGCTAGGGACTCTAGCGGGGGCTCTAGTTGGGCAGATACGCAGTATTTT. Translated, it gives CSARDSSGGSSWADTQYF.

The chain is built from TRBV6-5 and TRBJ2-1; D perhaps matches TRBD2 (5 bases). Germline-derived CDR1 and CDR2 are MNHEY and SVGAGI. The CDR3 has 12 residues. The ends were cut back, 0 bases at V and 15 bases at J, with 12 bases in the middle. Here the CDR3 DNA reads TGTGCCAGCAGTTACTCGACGGGGAGTTGGTTCTTC. Translating gives CASSYSTGSWFF.

The chain is built from TRBV27 and TRBJ2-5; 9 bases fit TRBD2. The length of the CDR3 is 15 residues. Trimming took 3 bases from V and 5 from J; bases not matched to a gene: 7. Germline lookup yields CDR1 MNHEY and CDR2 SMNVEV (reference sequence). In nucleotides, the CDR3 is TGTGCCAGCAGTTTGAGGTCTAGCGGGGAGGAGACCCAGTACTTC. This codes for CASSLRSSGEETQYF.

This clonotype was found once. This chain uses TRBV7-2 with TRBJ2-5, with no clear D. This CDR3 is 14 amino acids long. V lost 5 bases and J lost 2, with 12 bases in between. The germline CDR1 and CDR2 sequences are SGHTA and FQGNSA. In DNA form, the CDR3 reads TGTGCCAGCAGCCCCAGCAGGATTCAAGAGACCCAGTACTTC. Protein sequence: CASSPSRIQETQYF.

The chain carries TRBV4-1 and TRBJ2-1; D possibly corresponds to TRBD2 (5 bases). The germline CDR1 and CDR2 sequences are MGHRA and YSYEKL. This CDR3 region has 15 residues. V lost 0 bases and J 7 bases, leaving 13 bases between the germline ends. CDR3 DNA: TGCGCCAGCAGCCAAGATCCCGGACTTGCAAATGAGCAGTTCTTC. It specifies CASSQDPGLANEQFF.

This clonotype came up a few times. The V call is TRBV27, the J call TRBJ2-3, with 7 bases fitting TRBD1. The CDR3 contains 15 residues. From germline, CDR1 is MNHEY and CDR2 SMNVEV (reference sequence). V was pared by 4 bases and J by 0 bases, with 4 bases of the junction left unmatched. CDR3 sequence: CASSSTGVSTDTQYF. The CDR3 nucleotides read TGTGCCAGCAGTTCCACAGGGGTTAGCACAGATACGCAGTATTTT.

This rearrangement joins TRBV25-1 to TRBJ2-7; 11 bases fit TRBD1. The V gene end was trimmed by 6 bases and the J gene end by 4 bases; junction bases not matched to a gene: 8. The germline V gene encodes CDR1 MGHDK and CDR2 SYGVNS. The CDR3 covers 15 residues. The CDR3 sequence is CASSAGQGATYEQYV. As DNA, the CDR3 is TGTGCCAGCAGCGCTGGACAGGGGGCAACTTACGAGCAGTACGTC.

This clonotype was detected only a few times. The CDR3: CASSQPGEQETQYF. The CDR3 nucleotides are TGCGCCAGCAGCCAGCCTGGCGAGCAAGAGACCCAGTACTTC. J is TRBJ2-5 and V is TRBV4-1, with D unclear. Germline V gene data show CDR1 as MGHRA and CDR2 as YSYEKL. V gave up 3 bases and J gave up 2 bases, with 10 bases separating them. This CDR3 is built from 14 residues.

This clonotype came up a few times. The chain links TRBV18 to TRBJ2-7, with 9 bases lining up with TRBD1. V lost 3 bases to trimming and J lost 3 bases; unmatched junction nucleotides: 3. This CDR3 is 14 amino acids long. Germline CDR1 reads KGHSH; CDR2 reads LQKENI. The CDR3 is CASSPRDRVYEQYF. The DNA for the CDR3 is TGTGCCAGCTCACCGCGGGACAGGGTCTACGAGCAGTACTTC.

This clonotype was counted a few times. This chain uses TRBV7-6 with TRBJ1-1; D is unclear. The germline CDR1 and CDR2 sequences are SGHVS and FNYEAQ. Trimming removed 1 base at V and 4 bases at J, with 10 bases between. The CDR3 runs 14 residues. The CDR3 nucleotides are TGTGCCAGCAGCTTAGAAAGCTGGAGCACTGAAGCTTTCTTT. Its translation is CASSLESWSTEAFF.

This clonotype occurred many times. The chain combines TRBV4-3 with TRBJ1-1; 7 bases are shared with TRBD1. Losses at the gene ends were 4 bases for V and 11 bases for J; bases not matched to a gene: 19. The CDR3 covers 16 residues. Germline V gene lookup returns CDR1 LGHNA and CDR2 YSLEER. The CDR3 coding sequence is TGCGCCAGCAGCCCTACTACCCAATCAGGGGGAGGAATGGCTTTCTTT. Translating it yields CASSPTTQSGGGMAFF.

The chain carries TRBV6-6 and TRBJ2-1; D not certain. There are 12 residues in the CDR3. The V end was cut by 6 bases, the J end by 7 bases, with 10 bases between. Germline V gene data show CDR1 as MNHNY and CDR2 as SVGAGI (reference sequence). In DNA, the CDR3 is TGTGCCAGCAGGCTCCTGTCAAATGAGCAGTTCTTC. Protein sequence: CASRLLSNEQFF.

The chain couples TRBV6-5 to TRBJ2-1; 9 nucleotides match TRBD2. Germline CDR1 and CDR2: MNHEY and SVGAGI. V lost 2 bases, J lost 7 bases, and 3 bases stayed unmatched. This CDR3 region has 14 residues. CDR3 DNA sequence: TGTGCCAGCAGTTACGCGGGGGGGGCAAATGAGCAGTTCTTC. This gives the protein CASSYAGGANEQFF.

This clonotype was observed at least ten times. This chain joins TRBV12-3 or TRBV12-4 and TRBJ1-5; no clear D gene. Deletions cut 6 bases from V and 3 bases from J, with 9 bases between. This CDR3 is 13 amino acids long. The CDR3 coding sequence is TGTGCCAGCAGCCCGGGATTCAATCAGCCCCAGCATTTT. Translation gives CASSPGFNQPQHF.

This clonotype was found a few times. V usage is TRBV20-1 and J usage is TRBJ2-7; D remains ambiguous. Germline loops: CDR1 DFQATT, CDR2 SNEGSKA (reference sequence). This CDR3 contains 11 residues. V was clipped by 3 bases and J by 3 bases, with 6 bases between them. This CDR3 reads CSARGGYEQYV. In DNA form, the CDR3 reads TGCAGTGCTAGGGGTGGCTACGAGCAGTACGTC.

The chain couples TRBV7-2 to TRBJ2-7; 8 nucleotides align to TRBD2. This CDR3 is built from 13 residues. The trim removed 3 bases at V and 5 bases at J, leaving 3 bases unmatched. Germline CDR1 is SGHTA and CDR2 is FQGNSA. The CDR3 loop reads CASSFGLANEQYV. The CDR3 DNA sequence: TGTGCCAGCAGCTTCGGACTAGCTAACGAGCAGTACGTC.

V is TRBV12-3 or TRBV12-4 and J is TRBJ1-2, with D unresolved. There are 12 residues in the CDR3. V dropped 9 bases and J dropped 6 bases, with 14 bases sitting between them. The CDR3 protein is CASYGRPDGYTF. The DNA of the CDR3 is TGTGCCAGTTACGGACGGCCTGATGGCTACACCTTC.

This clonotype was counted between two and nine times. A junction end diverges from the germline sequence, so it may reflect a read error. The genes are TRBV5-5 and TRBJ2-7; TRBD1 matches 10 bases. Germline CDR1 and CDR2: SGHKS and YYEKEE (reference sequence). There are 15 residues in the CDR3. The CDR3 loop reads CASSWRDRGFYQQYF. CDR3 DNA sequence: TGTGCCAGCAGCTGGCGGGACAGGGGATTCTACCAGCAGTACTTC.

This chain joins TRBV27 and TRBJ1-1, with 12 positions matching TRBD1. V was pared by 8 bases and J by 0 bases, with 13 bases of the junction left unmatched. The CDR3 contains 18 residues. Germline V gene sequence: CDR1 MNHEY, CDR2 SMNVEV (reference sequence). This CDR3 reads CASGSSGQGAGVNTEAFF. Written as DNA, the CDR3 is TGTGCCAGCGGATCTTCGGGACAGGGGGCGGGCGTGAACACTGAAGCTTTCTTT.

Only a few counts were recorded for this clonotype. V is TRBV7-2 and J is TRBJ2-7; D perhaps matches TRBD1 (5 bases). Germline V gene lookup returns CDR1 SGHTA and CDR2 FQGNSA. The V end lost 5 bases, the J end lost 2 bases, and 13 bases lay between the germline ends. The CDR3 covers 14 residues. CDR3 sequence (DNA): TGTGCCAGCAGCCGACTGCAGGGCGCCTACGAGCAGTACTTC. Its translation is CASSRLQGAYEQYF.

The chain links TRBV11-2 to TRBJ1-1, with D perhaps TRBD1 (6 bases). The CDR3 sequence is 15 residues long. The ends were cut back, 3 bases at V and 1 base at J, with 12 bases in the middle. Germline CDR1 and CDR2: SGHAT and FQNNGV. For the CDR3, the DNA is TGTGCCAGCAGCTTTTCGGGGGGGGCGAACACTGAAGCTTTCTTT. Translation: CASSFSGGANTEAFF.

This clonotype was seen a few times. The chain combines TRBV2 with TRBJ2-2, with D possibly matching TRBD2 (6 bases). V shed 6 bases and J shed 2 bases, with 13 bases lying between them. CDR1 is SNHLY and CDR2 is FYNNEI in the germline V gene. CDR3 size: 15 residues. The CDR3 here is CASREGPINTGELFF. The CDR3 region has the DNA TGTGCCAGCAGGGAGGGTCCTATTAACACCGGGGAGCTGTTTTTT.

J is TRBJ1-1 and V is TRBV7-9; 8 nucleotides line up with TRBD1. In germline, CDR1 is SEHNR, CDR2 FQNEAQ (reference sequence). The J segment lost 1 base and the V segment lost 5 bases, leaving 6 bases of the junction unmatched. This CDR3 is 15 amino acids long. The CDR3 nucleotides are TGTGCCAGCAGCATGCGGGACAGGCCGAACACTGAAGCTTTCTTT. Its protein product is CASSMRDRPNTEAFF.

This clonotype was recorded a few times. This chain uses TRBV7-6 with TRBJ2-2, with 15 bases matching TRBD2. Germline V gives CDR1 SGHVS, CDR2 FNYEAQ. The V gene end was trimmed by 7 bases and the J gene end by 4 bases; junction bases not matched to a gene: 4. This CDR3 has 16 residues. The CDR3 DNA reads TGTGCCAGCACCGGGACTAGCGGGGGGCGCACCGGGGAGCTGTTTTTT. Amino acid sequence: CASTGTSGGRTGELFF.

J is TRBJ2-5 and V is TRBV2; 10 nucleotides line up with TRBD2. Germline V lookup: CDR1 SNHLY, CDR2 FYNNEI. V was clipped by 4 bases and J by 5 bases; unmatched bases: 22. There are 20 residues in the CDR3. The CDR3 region is CASSVRTGTSVSPPSETQYF. The CDR3 nucleotides are TGTGCCAGCAGTGTACGAACCGGGACTAGCGTTTCCCCACCCTCCGAGACCCAGTACTTC.

This clonotype occurred a few times. The V and J genes are TRBV10-2 and TRBJ1-2, with TRBD1 identical over 11 bases. V shed 3 bases, J shed 4 bases, and the junction held 7 bases outside the gene matches. This CDR3 has 16 amino acids. CDR1 and CDR2 from the germline V gene are WSHSY and SAAADI. The CDR3 sequence is CASSEQGTGGSYGYTF. The CDR3 DNA follows: TGCGCCAGCAGTGAACAAGGGACAGGGGGGTCCTATGGCTACACCTTC.